Sequencing of this T cell receptor beta chain was carried out in a study of patients and donors after allogeneic stem cell transplantation. Using its own MiXCR run on the RT-PCR reads, TCRdb lists one record per CDR3 protein. The sample shows approximately 57,000 distinct CDR3 sequences, roughly 15% of them seen only once. Trimming pared 5 bases from V and 9 bases from J, leaving 10 bases between. Germline V lookup: CDR1 KGHDR, CDR2 SFDVKD. CDR3 length equals 12 residues. This clonotype was detected a few times. The sequenced material came from blood, either unsorted or a sorted T cell fraction (not recorded which). This rearrangement joins TRBV24-1 to TRBJ2-1; D remains ambiguous. The receptor comes from a human donor who was either an allogeneic HSCT recipient or a stem cell or donor lymphocyte infusion donor (not recorded which). It is not recorded whose cells these are; they may come from a transplant donor. CDR3 residues: CATSGLSLEQFF. The CDR3 region has the DNA TGTGCCACCAGTGGTCTTAGCCTTGAGCAGTTCTTC.